These T cell receptor beta chains were read from a single sample in a study of blood T cell repertoires in COVID-19. Using immunoSEQ multiplex PCR, the repertoire was profiled, and TCRdb retains in-frame clones only, with some absent. The sample lists over 55,000 clones; over 70% were seen once. Sequencing was performed on peripheral blood. All receptors derive from a man aged 50 to 59 with active COVID-19. Both conserved end residues are part of each CDR3. The order of the fields is V gene, D gene, clone size, J gene, CDR3 DNA, CDR3 protein. A D gene is named only where the DNA matches it firmly. The size entry is marked missing in some rows and otherwise reads once, few, many or a size class.

TRBV4-1	TRBD2	.	TRBJ2-1	TGCGCCAGCAGCCAAGAAGGAGCGGGAGTTTGGGATGAGCAGTTCTTC	CASSQEGAGVWDEQFF
TRBV6-2/TRBV6-3	TRBD2	.	TRBJ2-6	TGTGCCAGCAGTTACCCCAGCGGGGGCCTCTCGGGGGCCAACGTCCTGACTTTC	CASSYPSGGLSGANVLTF
TRBV28	.	.	TRBJ1-5	TGTGCCAGCACCTTGGGACTGCTCAATCAGCCCCAGCATTTT	CASTLGLLNQPQHF
TRBV30	TRBD1	.	TRBJ1-4	TGTGCCTGGAGTGTAGGACAGGGGGCTGCTAATGAAAAACTGTTTTTT	CAWSVGQGAANEKLFF
TRBV3-1/TRBV3-2	TRBD2	.	TRBJ2-3	TGTGCCAGCAGCGGACGTAGCGGGGCATCAGATACGCAGTATTTT	CASSGRSGASDTQYF
TRBV19	TRBD1	.	TRBJ1-2	TGTGCCAGTAGCCGACAGGGCACGACTTATGGCTACACCTTC	CASSRQGTTYGYTF
TRBV4-1	.	.	TRBJ1-3	TGCGCCAGCAGCCAAGATGTAGGCAGGGGAAACACCATATATTTT	CASSQDVGRGNTIYF
TRBV4-1	.	.	TRBJ1-3	TGCGCCAGCAGCCATTCAGGAAACACCATATATTTT	CASSHSGNTIYF
TRBV7-2	TRBD1	.	TRBJ2-2	TGTGCCAGCAGCTTCGACAGGGGGCCTAACACCGGGGAGCTGTTTTTT	CASSFDRGPNTGELFF
TRBV7-9	TRBD2	.	TRBJ2-1	TGTGCCAGCAGCCGAGGACTAGCCCACAATGAGCAGTTCTTC	CASSRGLAHNEQFF
TRBV9	TRBD1	.	TRBJ2-3	TGTGCCAGCAGCGCGTCCACAGGGGGCAGCACAGATACGCAGTATTTT	CASSASTGGSTDTQYF
TRBV9	TRBD1	.	TRBJ2-1	TGTGCCAGCAGCCGGGACAGAACCTACAATGAGCAGTTCTTC	CASSRDRTYNEQFF
TRBV15	TRBD2	.	TRBJ2-1	TGTGCCACCAGCACCCTCTCTAGCGGTAGCTCCTACAATGAGCAGTTCTTC	CATSTLSSGSSYNEQFF
TRBV15	.	.	TRBJ2-5	TGTGCCACCAGCCAGGGGGGTGAAGCGGAGACCCAGTACTTC	CATSQGGEAETQYF
TRBV15	.	.	TRBJ2-1	TGTGCCACCAGCAGAGATCTGGAGCGGCGGGATGAGCAGTTCTTC	CATSRDLERRDEQFF
TRBV4-1	.	.	TRBJ1-3	TGCGCCAGCAGCCAACCCTCACAACGGGACACCATATATTTT	CASSQPSQRDTIYF
TRBV5-1	TRBD1	.	TRBJ1-2	TGCGCCAGCAGCTCCACGGTCGGGACAGGAAACTATGGCTACACCTTC	CASSSTVGTGNYGYTF
TRBV28	TRBD1	.	TRBJ1-2	TGTGCCAGCCGCGAACAGGGGGCAAGGGATGGCTACACCTTC	CASREQGARDGYTF
TRBV20-1	TRBD2	.	TRBJ2-7	TGCAGTGCTAGTCTCGGCGGGAGCTCCTACGAGCAGTACTTC	CSASLGGSSYEQYF
TRBV9	.	.	TRBJ2-5	TGTGCCAGCAGCGCGACTAGGCTTCCTCGGGAGACCCAGTACTTC	CASSATRLPRETQYF
TRBV18	TRBD1	once	TRBJ1-4	TGTGCCAGCTCCAAAGGGACAGTTAATGAAAAACTGTTTTTT	CASSKGTVNEKLFF
TRBV7-2	.	.	TRBJ1-5	TGTGCCAGCAGCTTAGATCCGGGCAATCAGCCCCAGCATTTT	CASSLDPGNQPQHF
TRBV5-1	.	.	TRBJ2-7	TGCGCCAGCAGCTTGGACGTACGGCCCCGTAGAGGCGGCGGGTCCTCCTACGAGCAGTACTTC	CASSLDVRPRRGGGSSYEQYF
TRBV5-4	TRBD1	once	TRBJ2-7	TGTGCCAGCACCGTTGCCCCAGGGACAGGGGCCTCCTACGAGCAGTACTTC	CASTVAPGTGASYEQYF
TRBV18	TRBD2	.	TRBJ2-2	TGTGCCAGCTCACCGCATTGGGGGATGACTAGCGGGGGGAAGAACACCGGGGAGCTGTTTTTT	CASSPHWGMTSGGKNTGELFF
TRBV30	TRBD2	.	TRBJ2-1	TGTGCCTGGAGTGCCCGGACTAGCGGGAGAAGGAATGAGCAGTTCTTC	CAWSARTSGRRNEQFF
TRBV9	.	.	TRBJ1-6	TGTGCCAGCAGCGTAGGCGGGGGAGGTAATTCACCCCTCCACTTT	CASSVGGGGNSPLHF
TRBV6-1	.	.	TRBJ1-2	TGTGCCAGCAGTGAAGTTAGGCCTACGGGGGGCTACACCTTC	CASSEVRPTGGYTF
TRBV10-3	TRBD2	few	TRBJ2-7	TGTGCCATCTCCCGGGGGGGGGCCAGCTCCTACGAGCAGTACTTC	CAISRGGASSYEQYF
TRBV18	.	.	TRBJ1-6	TGTGCCAGCTCTCTCCCGACAGACCCCAGCCCGCACTTATATGGGGGGGGCAGGAATTCACCCCTCCACTTT	CASSLPTDPSPHLYGGGRNSPLHF
TRBV7-6	TRBD2	.	TRBJ2-3	TGTGCCAGCAGCTTATCTCTTCCGGGTGCGGGGGGCAGCACAGATACGCAGTATTTT	CASSLSLPGAGGSTDTQYF
TRBV30	.	.	TRBJ2-2	TGTGCCTACCTACACAGGGAAGGGAGAGGTAGGACCCCCGGGGAGCTGTTTTTT	CAYLHREGRGRTPGELFF
TRBV29-1	TRBD1	.	TRBJ1-1	TGCAGCGTTTTTCGGCAGGGGGCGACTGAAGCTTTCTTT	CSVFRQGATEAFF
TRBV5-6	.	.	TRBJ2-3	TGTGCCAGCAGCTTGCTAGAAGGAGATACGCAGTATTTT	CASSLLEGDTQYF
TRBV28	.	.	TRBJ1-2	TGTGCCAGCAGTTCAGACGGGAACTATGGCTACACCTTC	CASSSDGNYGYTF
TRBV6-6	TRBD2	.	TRBJ2-7	TGTGCCAGCAGTTACGAGCGGGGGGGCGGGTACGAGCAGTACTTC	CASSYERGGGYEQYF
TRBV3-1/TRBV3-2	TRBD2	.	TRBJ2-5	TGTGCCAGCAGCCAAATATCTAGCGGACAGACCCAGTACTTC	CASSQISSGQTQYF
TRBV12-3/TRBV12-4	.	.	TRBJ1-2	TGTGCCAGCAGTTTGTCTGACAGCTATGGCTACACCTTC	CASSLSDSYGYTF
TRBV7-9	.	.	TRBJ2-6	TGTGCCAGCAGCTTACGGAACAGCTCTGGGGCCAACGTCCTGACTTTC	CASSLRNSSGANVLTF
TRBV27	.	.	TRBJ2-7	TGTGCCAGCAGTTTAACGGGACAAACTTACGAGCAGTACTTC	CASSLTGQTYEQYF
TRBV6-6	.	.	TRBJ1-2	TGTGCCAGCAGTTACGAGAGGGACTATGGCTACACCTTC	CASSYERDYGYTF
TRBV7-2	.	once	TRBJ1-5	TGTGCCAGCAGCTTAGGCTCCACTCAGGGGAATCAGCCCCAGCATTTT	CASSLGSTQGNQPQHF
TRBV3-1/TRBV3-2	.	.	TRBJ1-1	TGTGCCAGCAGCCAGTACAGTGAAGCTTTCTTT	CASSQYSEAFF
TRBV9	.	.	TRBJ1-1	TGTGCCAGCAGCGCCCCACGGGGCTCCGACAGGGAAGCTTTCTTT	CASSAPRGSDREAFF
TRBV5-1	.	.	TRBJ1-4	TGCGCCAGCACCACGGACAGCGGTACAGAAAAACTGTTTTTT	CASTTDSGTEKLFF
TRBV7-2	.	.	TRBJ1-1	TGTGCCAGCAGTCAGGGCCAGAACACTGAAGCTTTCTTT	CASSQGQNTEAFF
TRBV12-3/TRBV12-4	TRBD2	.	TRBJ2-3	TGTGCCAGCAGACTAGCGGGGGGGAATACGCAGTATTTT	CASRLAGGNTQYF